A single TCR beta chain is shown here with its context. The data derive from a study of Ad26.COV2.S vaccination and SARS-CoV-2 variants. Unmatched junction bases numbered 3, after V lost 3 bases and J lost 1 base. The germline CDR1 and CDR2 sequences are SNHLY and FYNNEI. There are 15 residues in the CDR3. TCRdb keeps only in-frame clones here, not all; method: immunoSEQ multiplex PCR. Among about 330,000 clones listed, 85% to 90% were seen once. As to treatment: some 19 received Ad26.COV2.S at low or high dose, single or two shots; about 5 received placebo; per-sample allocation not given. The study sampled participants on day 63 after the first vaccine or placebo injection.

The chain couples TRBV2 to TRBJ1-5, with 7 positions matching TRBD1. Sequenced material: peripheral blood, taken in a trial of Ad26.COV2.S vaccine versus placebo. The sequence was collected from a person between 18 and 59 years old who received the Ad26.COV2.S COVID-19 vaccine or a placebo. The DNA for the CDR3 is TGTGCCAGCAGTGATCAGGGACAGAGCAATCAGCCCCAGCATTTT. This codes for CASSDQGQSNQPQHF.